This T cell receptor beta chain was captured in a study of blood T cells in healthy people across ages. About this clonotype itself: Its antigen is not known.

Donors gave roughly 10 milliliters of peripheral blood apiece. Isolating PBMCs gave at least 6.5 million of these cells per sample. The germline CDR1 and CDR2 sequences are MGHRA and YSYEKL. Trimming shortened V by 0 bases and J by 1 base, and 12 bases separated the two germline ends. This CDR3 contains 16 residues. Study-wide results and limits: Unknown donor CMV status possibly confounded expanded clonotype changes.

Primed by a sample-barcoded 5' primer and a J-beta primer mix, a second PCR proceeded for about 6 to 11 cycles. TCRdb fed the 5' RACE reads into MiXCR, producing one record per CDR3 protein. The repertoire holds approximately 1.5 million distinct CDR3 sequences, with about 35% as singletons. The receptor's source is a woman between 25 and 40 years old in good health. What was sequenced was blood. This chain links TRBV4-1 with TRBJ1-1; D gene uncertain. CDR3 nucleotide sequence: TGCGCCAGCAGCCAAGACCCCTCCCTAAAGAACACTGAAGCTTTCTTT. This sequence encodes CASSQDPSLKNTEAFF.